One TCR beta chain is described in this entry. The antigen remains unidentified. Repertoires were generated with immunoSEQ multiplex PCR, while TCRdb's copy carries only in-frame clones and drops some. Of tens of thousands of clones listed, 75% to 85% are singletons. The sample is drawn from a study of radiotherapy plus CTLA-4 blockade in lung cancer. Study results and caveats: Early clonal dynamics of blood T cells, together with interferon-beta, were reported as the best response predictor. Following radiotherapy plus ipilimumab, tumor-derived TCR clones expanded in the blood.

Treatment of patients with chemo-refractory metastatic non-small-cell lung cancer consisted of focal radiation plus CTLA-4 blockade with ipilimumab. The receptor comes from a human donor with non-small cell lung cancer who had a partial response to radiotherapy plus ipilimumab. The sequenced sample was peripheral blood, obtained from a patient treated with radiotherapy plus ipilimumab.

The CDR3 loop is CASSPPRLNTEAFF. The CDR3 DNA reads as TGTGCCAGTAGCCCTCCGAGGTTGAACACTGAAGCTTTCTTT. The V call is TRBV19, the J call TRBJ1-1, with D unresolved. The germline V gene encodes CDR1 LNHDA and CDR2 SQIVND (reference sequence). CDR3 length: 14 amino acids. V gave up 6 bases and J gave up 0 bases, with 11 bases separating them.